This TCR beta chain originates from a study of blood T cell repertoires in COVID-19. Study-level background: The origin of the acute and convalescent COVID-19 samples was the United States, Italy and Spain. PBMCs, B-cell-depleted T cells, or T cells provided the cDNA or gDNA that made up the material.

The CDR3 is 14 amino acids. Germline V CDR1 and CDR2: SGHTA, FQGNSA. Trimming pared 6 bases from V and 0 bases from J, leaving 9 bases between. Participant reports of clinical history set cohort assignment. In the original workflow: Estimates of nucleated cell counts were drawn from the amplification of reference gene primers. Using immunoSEQ multiplex PCR, the repertoire was profiled, and TCRdb retains in-frame clones only, with some absent. V, J and clone size are those of that table, while D and trimming were read from the DNA. Of about 250,000 clones listed, about 87% are singletons. The sequencing input was PBMCs or T cells enriched from blood (not recorded which). The TCR originated in a woman younger than 45 with acute COVID-19. V and J are TRBV7-2 and TRBJ2-4; a weak D match, TRBD1 (5 bases). The CDR3 sequence: CASRGQSAKNIQYF. CDR3 nucleotide sequence: TGTGCCAGCAGGGGGCAATCAGCCAAAAACATTCAGTACTTC.